The rows below give T cell receptor beta chains drawn from one sample of a study of T cells in Graves' hyperthyroidism and ophthalmopathy. MiXCR was run by TCRdb on the multiplex PCR reads, yielding one entry per CDR3 protein. This sample has about 740,000 distinct CDR3 sequences, with about 14% found just once. Sample: blood. The receptors come from a young woman with Graves' hyperthyroidism. CDR3s include the opening cysteine and the closing phenylalanine or tryptophan. The D gene is left open where the match is weak. The listing skips clone size in some rows; elsewhere it reads once, few, many or a size class.

j_gene,len,abundance,d_gene,v_gene,CDR3nt,CDR3aa
TRBJ2-7,14,many,-,TRBV29-1,TGCAGCGTAGCAACTACGCCAGGATACTACGAGCAGTACTTC,CSVATTPGYYEQYF
TRBJ1-1,16,-,TRBD1,TRBV10-3,TGTGCCATCAGTGAAGGGACAGGGAATAAGAACACTGAAGCTTTCTTT,CAISEGTGNKNTEAFF
TRBJ1-1,14,many,-,TRBV20-1,TGCAGTGCTAGAGAAGGGGCGAGTAACACTGAAGCTTTCTTT,CSAREGASNTEAFF
TRBJ2-4,15,few,-,TRBV6-2/TRBV6-3,TGTGCCAGCAGTTACCGGGCGGGCGAAATAAGCATTCAGTACTTC,CASSYRAGEISIQYF
TRBJ2-7,14,-,-,TRBV24-1,TGTGCCACTAAGATCAGGGAAGCGGTGTGCGAGCAGTACTTC,CATKIREAVCEQYF
TRBJ2-3,13,many,-,TRBV20-1,TGCAGTGCTAGAGATTTTAACTACAATACGCAGTATTTT,CSARDFNYNTQYF
TRBJ1-4,20,few,-,TRBV30,TGTGCCTGGAGCCGGCAGGGGAAGGACTTTCGCCTTGCAACTAATGAAAAACTGTTTTTT,CAWSRQGKDFRLATNEKLFF
TRBJ2-3,17,many,-,TRBV11-2,TGTGCCAGCAGCTTAGTGAAGGGTTTTTGGCCCACAGATACGCAGTATTTT,CASSLVKGFWPTDTQYF
TRBJ1-5,17,few,-,TRBV13,TGTGCCAGCAGCCGACGCTCCGGGGGCTTAGACAATCAGCCCCAGCATTTT,CASSRRSGGLDNQPQHF
TRBJ2-2,16,-,TRBD1,TRBV7-6,TGTGCCAGCCGACCCCCGGGGACAGGTCTGACCGGGGAGCTGTTTTTT,CASRPPGTGLTGELFF
TRBJ2-7,13,few,-,TRBV13,TGTGCCAGCAGCCAAAGTCTCGTCTACGAGCAGTACTTC,CASSQSLVYEQYF
TRBJ1-5,11,-,-,TRBV6-1,TGTGCCAGCACCGGGGGGGTGGGCCAGCATTTT,CASTGGVGQHF
TRBJ1-3,14,many,-,TRBV18,TGTGCCAGCTCACCCGGGGACTCTGGAAACACCATATATTTT,CASSPGDSGNTIYF
TRBJ2-3,14,many,TRBD2,TRBV7-6,TGTGCCAGCAGTAAGCGGGGATCCACAGATACGCAGTATTTT,CASSKRGSTDTQYF
TRBJ2-2,16,few,TRBD2,TRBV28,TGTGCCAGCAGTTTAGAACTAGCGTATAACACCGGGGAGCTGTTTTTT,CASSLELAYNTGELFF
TRBJ1-1,16,-,TRBD1,TRBV12-3/TRBV12-4,TGTGCCAGCAGCCCGGGACAGGCGAATATGAACACTGAAGCTTTCTTT,CASSPGQANMNTEAFF
TRBJ1-5,14,few,-,TRBV2,TGTGCCAGCAGAAGCCCCCCTAGCAATCAGCCCCAGCATTTT,CASRSPPSNQPQHF
TRBJ2-3,16,few,TRBD2,TRBV6-1,TGTGCCAGCAGCGGGACTAGCGGGAGGGGCACAGATACGCAGTATTTT,CASSGTSGRGTDTQYF
TRBJ2-5,15,many,-,TRBV27,TGTGCCAGCAGGAGACCCGGCGGAGGGCCTGGGACCCAGTACTTC,CASRRPGGGPGTQYF
TRBJ1-5,17,many,-,TRBV28,TGTGCCAGCAGTTTAGGGAGACGGGGTTCTAGCAATCAGCCCCAGCATTTT,CASSLGRRGSSNQPQHF
TRBJ2-1,17,-,TRBD1,TRBV20-1,TGCAGTGCTACCGGGACAGGCGCGCCCAGCTCCTACAATGAGCAGTTCTTC,CSATGTGAPSSYNEQFF
TRBJ2-5,12,many,-,TRBV5-1,TGCGCATCCCGAGGGAACGGGGAGACCCAGTACTTC,CASRGNGETQYF
TRBJ2-7,16,many,-,TRBV20-1,TGCAGTGCTAGAGTTGTTTTTGGGTTGGGCTCGAAAGAGCAGTACTTC,CSARVVFGLGSKEQYF
TRBJ2-1,15,many,-,TRBV11-2,TGTGCCAGCAGCTACAACCCGACAGGTCGCAATGAGCAGTTCTTC,CASSYNPTGRNEQFF
TRBJ2-1,17,-,TRBD2,TRBV7-3,TGTGCCAGCAGCTTAGTCACTAGCGGGAGATCATACAATGAGCAGTTCTTC,CASSLVTSGRSYNEQFF
TRBJ1-5,14,many,-,TRBV27,TGTGCCAGCAGTTTATACGGAACCAATCAGCCCCAGCATTTT,CASSLYGTNQPQHF
TRBJ1-2,15,-,TRBD1,TRBV4-3,TGCGCCAGCAGCCAAGACAGGGGGCAGAGCTATGGCTACACCTTC,CASSQDRGQSYGYTF
TRBJ2-1,14,-,TRBD1,TRBV5-1,TGCACCAGCAGCCGAGACAGGGGCCACAATGAGCAGTTCTTC,CTSSRDRGHNEQFF
TRBJ1-3,15,few,-,TRBV29-1,TGCAGCGTTGAAGAGATCCGGTTATCTGGAAACACCATATATTTT,CSVEEIRLSGNTIYF
TRBJ2-3,13,many,-,TRBV2,TGTGCCAGCACTGATCCTTTTCGAGATACGCAGTATTTT,CASTDPFRDTQYF
TRBJ1-5,13,many,-,TRBV12-3/TRBV12-4,TGTGCCAGCAGTTGGGACATTGATCAGCCCCAGCATTTT,CASSWDIDQPQHF
TRBJ1-1,11,few,-,TRBV6-2/TRBV6-3,TGTGCCAGCAGTTACGGTAATGAAGCTTTCTTT,CASSYGNEAFF
TRBJ1-5,11,-,-,TRBV6-1,TGTGCCAACGGGGAGTATCAGCCCCAGCATTTT,CANGEYQPQHF
TRBJ2-6,21,many,TRBD2,TRBV4-1,TGCGCCAGCAGCCACGTCGGACTAGCGGGAGGGAGCAGCTCTGGGGCCAACGTCCTGACTTTC,CASSHVGLAGGSSSGANVLTF
TRBJ2-1,15,many,TRBD2,TRBV20-1,TGCAGTGCCGGGAGGATGGCGGGAGTTGGTGATGAGCAGTTCTTC,CSAGRMAGVGDEQFF
TRBJ2-7,15,many,TRBD2,TRBV7-3,TGTGCCAGCAGCTTAGTGGCGGGAGGCATCTACGAGCAGTACTTC,CASSLVAGGIYEQYF
TRBJ2-7,15,many,-,TRBV7-9,TGTGCCAGCAGCTTAGATGGGGACAATAAGTACGAGCAGTACTTC,CASSLDGDNKYEQYF
TRBJ1-2,14,-,-,TRBV7-9,TGTGCCAGCTTACCTTTCGGGGCTAACTATGGCTACACCTTC,CASLPFGANYGYTF
TRBJ2-3,11,-,-,TRBV12-3/TRBV12-4,TGTGCCAGCAGCTGGGGGTTTGCGCAGTATTTT,CASSWGFAQYF
TRBJ2-1,15,many,TRBD2,TRBV2,TGTGCCAGCAGTGAAAGGGCGGGAGGAAGCAATGAGCAGTTCTTC,CASSERAGGSNEQFF
TRBJ1-6,16,-,TRBD1,TRBV20-1,TGCAGTGCCCCCCGGTCGGGGACAGTCTTAAATTCACCCCTCCACTTT,CSAPRSGTVLNSPLHF
TRBJ2-7,16,many,TRBD2,TRBV27,TGTGCCAGCAGTCGCATGGGGGGGGTAAAGCTCCACGAGCAGTACTTC,CASSRMGGVKLHEQYF
TRBJ1-6,13,few,-,TRBV6-1,TGTGCCAGCAGGGAGGGGGGGAGATCACCCCTCCACTTT,CASREGGRSPLHF
TRBJ2-3,12,few,-,TRBV29-1,TGCAGCGCCTATCGAGAGGCAGATACGCAGTATTTT,CSAYREADTQYF
TRBJ2-1,14,-,-,TRBV27,TGTGCCAGCAGTTTGCGGAGTTGGGACAATGAGCAGTTCTTC,CASSLRSWDNEQFF
TRBJ2-4,17,many,-,TRBV30,TGTGCCTGGAGTGTACCCTACGGCCTACTAGCCAAAAACATTCAGTACTTC,CAWSVPYGLLAKNIQYF
TRBJ2-7,15,many,-,TRBV20-1,TGCAGTGCTCAACCTTGGGGAACAGGGGGGGACGAGCAGTACTTC,CSAQPWGTGGDEQYF
TRBJ2-3,15,few,-,TRBV29-1,TGCAGCGTTGTCTTGCCTAGCCGGAGCACAGATACGCAGTATTTT,CSVVLPSRSTDTQYF
TRBJ2-5,17,many,-,TRBV9,TGTGCCAGCAGCGTGGATTGGGTTGACCGGAACCAAGAGACCCAGTACTTC,CASSVDWVDRNQETQYF
TRBJ2-2,12,-,-,TRBV7-2,TGTGCCAGCAGCCCTGGCTCGCGGGAGCTGTTTTTT,CASSPGSRELFF